The rows below give T cell receptor beta chains drawn from one sample of a study of blood T cell repertoires in COVID-19. The table came from immunoSEQ multiplex PCR; TCRdb's copy has only in-frame clones and leaves some out. The sample lists roughly 320,000 clones, approximately 85% seen once, with just over 7% in the top ten. Input material: peripheral blood. All receptors derive from a human donor in a cohort sampled during active COVID-19. Each CDR3 is given with its conserved first and last residue. The order of the fields is clone size, V gene, D gene, J gene, CDR3 length, CDR3 protein, CDR3 DNA. D genes are given only for firm matches. A row's size may be missing; if present it is once, few, many or a size class.

size: NA
V: TRBV2
D: TRBD1
J: TRBJ2-1
length: 13
CDR3: CASRQGAYNEQFF
DNA: TGTGCCAGCAGACAGGGGGCCTACAATGAGCAGTTCTTC

size: NA
V: TRBV28
D: NA
J: TRBJ2-1
length: 16
CDR3: CASSAYPAGSYNEQFF
DNA: TGTGCCAGCAGTGCATATCCCGCGGGCTCCTACAATGAGCAGTTCTTC

size: NA
V: TRBV2
D: TRBD2
J: TRBJ2-3
length: 16
CDR3: CASSAPRLAETDTQYF
DNA: TGTGCCAGCAGTGCACCCCGACTAGCGGAAACAGATACGCAGTATTTT

size: many
V: TRBV25-1
D: NA
J: TRBJ2-7
length: 14
CDR3: CASSGDRTSYEQYF
DNA: TGTGCCAGCAGTGGAGACAGAACCTCCTACGAGCAGTACTTC

size: NA
V: TRBV9
D: TRBD1
J: TRBJ2-7
length: 16
CDR3: CASSVVPLTGVYEQYF
DNA: TGTGCCAGCAGCGTAGTCCCCTTGACAGGGGTCTACGAGCAGTACTTC

size: NA
V: TRBV30
D: TRBD1
J: TRBJ1-4
length: 13
CDR3: CAWDRGHGEKLFF
DNA: TGTGCCTGGGACAGGGGGCATGGTGAAAAACTGTTTTTT

size: NA
V: TRBV2
D: NA
J: TRBJ1-5
length: 16
CDR3: CASSEQGSSGNQPQHF
DNA: TGTGCCAGCAGTGAACAGGGGTCATCGGGCAATCAGCCCCAGCATTTT

size: NA
V: TRBV4-1
D: NA
J: TRBJ2-2
length: 10
CDR3: CASSPRELFF
DNA: TGCGCCAGCAGCCCCAGGGAGCTGTTTTTT

size: NA
V: TRBV5-5
D: NA
J: TRBJ1-1
length: 14
CDR3: CASSFSDRPIEAFF
DNA: TGTGCCAGCAGCTTCTCAGACAGGCCTATTGAAGCTTTCTTT

size: NA
V: TRBV18
D: TRBD1
J: TRBJ1-2
length: 14
CDR3: CASSPTGVSYGYTF
DNA: TGTGCCAGCTCACCAACAGGGGTTTCCTATGGCTACACCTTC

size: NA
V: TRBV18
D: NA
J: TRBJ1-2
length: 13
CDR3: CASSPGQHYGYTF
DNA: TGTGCCAGCTCACCCGGACAGCACTATGGCTACACCTTC

size: NA
V: TRBV9
D: TRBD1
J: TRBJ1-2
length: 17
CDR3: CASSVGDRGRVNYGYTF
DNA: TGTGCCAGCAGCGTAGGGGACAGGGGGCGGGTAAACTATGGCTACACCTTC

size: NA
V: TRBV19
D: TRBD1
J: TRBJ2-7
length: 17
CDR3: CASSPEAGTGLTYEQYF
DNA: TGTGCCAGTAGTCCGGAAGCCGGGACAGGGCTTACCTACGAGCAGTACTTC

size: NA
V: TRBV5-4
D: NA
J: TRBJ2-1
length: 15
CDR3: CASSWGLDLYNEQFF
DNA: TGTGCCAGCAGCTGGGGACTGGACCTTTACAATGAGCAGTTCTTC